Below, 3 T cell receptor beta chains from the same sample are listed, as sequenced in a study of T cell responses to AZD1222 COVID-19 vaccine. The table came from immunoSEQ multiplex PCR; TCRdb's copy has only in-frame clones and leaves some out. The table shows tens of thousands of clones, with 82% occurring only once. Sequenced material: peripheral blood, taken on day 0 of AZD1222 vaccination. The receptors stem from an adult in good health.

The chain couples TRBV30 to TRBJ1-5, with 7 bases identical to TRBD1. Germline CDR1 reads GTSNPN; CDR2 reads SVGIG (reference sequence). J lost 9 bases, V lost 1 base, and 6 bases had no gene match. CDR3 length: 13 residues. The CDR3 DNA reads TGTGCCTGGAGTGGACAGGGCCTTGGGCCCCAGCATTTT. It specifies CAWSGQGLGPQHF.

This chain links TRBV20-1 with TRBJ2-5; 11 bases align to TRBD2. The germline CDR1 and CDR2 sequences are DFQATT and SNEGSKA (reference sequence). The CDR3 runs 15 residues. V lost 3 bases, J lost 5 bases, and 8 bases stayed unmatched. CDR3 amino acids: CSASGSGGALETQYF. CDR3 in DNA: TGCAGTGCTAGTGGTAGCGGGGGGGCCTTGGAGACCCAGTACTTC.

This clone was picked up a small number of times. The chain recombines TRBV3-1 (or the pseudogene TRBV3-2) with TRBJ2-2; D is tentatively TRBD1 or TRBD2 (6 bases each). V lost 4 bases, J lost 6 bases, and 15 bases lay in between. Germline CDR1 reads LGHDT; CDR2 reads YNNKEL (reference sequence). This CDR3 has 15 amino acids. Written as DNA, the CDR3 is TGTGCCAGCAGCCTAGGCCAGGGGAGGTCCGGGGAGCTGTTTTTT. Translated: CASSLGQGRSGELFF.